This is a list of T cell receptor beta chains from one sample in a study of early stage breast cancer tumors. TCRdb's copy holds only in-frame clones and misses some; the assay was immunoSEQ multiplex PCR. The sample lists about 31,000 clones, 60% to 80% occurring once. The sequencing input was blood. These receptors all stem from a person aged 35 to 50 with breast cancer. The CDR3 runs from the conserved cysteine through the conserved F or W. The D gene is left open where the match is weak. For some rows the clone size is stated as once, few or many, or as a class when expanded; others skip it.

cdr3_aa	cdr3_nt	d_call	clone_size	v_call	j_call
CASSLGGWYGANVLTF	TGTGCCAGCAGTTTAGGGGGGTGGTATGGGGCCAACGTCCTGACTTTC	.	.	TRBV27	TRBJ2-6
CAWSGRGNQPQHF	TGTGCCTGGAGTGGCCGGGGAAATCAGCCCCAGCATTTT	.	.	TRBV30	TRBJ1-5
CASSGHGTPYEQYF	TGTGCCAGTTCCGGTCACGGGACACCCTACGAGCAGTACTTC	.	.	TRBV6-5	TRBJ2-7
CASSFGTSGNTDTQYF	TGTGCCAGCAGTTTTGGGACTAGCGGGAATACAGATACGCAGTATTTT	TRBD2	.	TRBV27	TRBJ2-3
CASSWTRVNSYEQYF	TGTGCCAGCAGCTGGACACGGGTAAACTCCTACGAGCAGTACTTC	.	.	TRBV7-8	TRBJ2-7
CASSQGAIVTDTQYF	TGTGCCAGCAGCCAGGGGGCGATTGTCACAGATACGCAGTATTTT	TRBD1	.	TRBV7-9	TRBJ2-3
CASSQATGQGFIHEQYF	TGCGCCAGCAGCCAAGCGACGGGACAGGGGTTTATCCACGAGCAGTACTTC	TRBD1	.	TRBV4-1	TRBJ2-7
CAWSGYSEVNEQYF	TGTGCCTGGAGTGGGTATAGCGAAGTCAACGAGCAGTACTTC	.	once	TRBV30	TRBJ2-7
CASSQNTPPANTGELFF	TGCGCCAGCAGCCAAAACACCCCCCCGGCGAACACCGGGGAGCTGTTTTTT	.	few	TRBV4-3	TRBJ2-2
CASSLLAATSYEQYF	TGTGCCAGCAGTTTATTGGCAGCTACCTCCTACGAGCAGTACTTC	.	.	TRBV28	TRBJ2-7
CASSVDGGSAYEQYF	TGTGCCAGCAGCGTAGATGGCGGGAGCGCCTACGAGCAGTACTTC	TRBD2	.	TRBV9	TRBJ2-7
CAISELSGDPYEQYF	TGTGCCATCAGTGAGCTCTCAGGGGATCCCTACGAGCAGTACTTC	.	once	TRBV10-3	TRBJ2-7
CASSSTRSTEAFF	TGTGCCAGCAGTTCGACAAGGAGCACTGAAGCTTTCTTT	.	few	TRBV6-5	TRBJ1-1
CASSQVSIRSGRSADTQYF	TGCGCCAGCAGCCAAGTTTCAATAAGGAGCGGGAGAAGTGCAGATACGCAGTATTTT	TRBD2	.	TRBV4-1	TRBJ2-3
CASSQGPLAITGELFF	TGTGCCAGCAGCCAAGGCCCCCTAGCGATTACCGGGGAGCTGTTTTTT	.	.	TRBV4-2	TRBJ2-2
CASSSGTAYGYTF	TGTGCCAGCAGTTCAGGGACCGCATATGGCTACACCTTC	.	.	TRBV27	TRBJ1-2
CASSLGASSTDTQYF	TGCGCCAGCAGCTTGGGGGCCTCTAGCACAGATACGCAGTATTTT	.	.	TRBV5-1	TRBJ2-3
CSAWGTETQYF	TGCAGTGCTTGGGGGACAGAGACCCAGTACTTC	.	.	TRBV20-1	TRBJ2-5
CASSVGVAYSYEQYF	TGTGCCAGCAGCGTGGGGGTAGCGTACTCCTACGAGCAGTACTTC	.	.	TRBV9	TRBJ2-7
CASSNFVAGADEKLFF	TGTGCCAGCAGTAATTTCGTTGCAGGGGCAGATGAAAAACTGTTTTTT	.	.	TRBV21-1	TRBJ1-4
CASSAFAGGTGELFF	TGTGCCAGCAGCGCCTTCGCGGGAGGGACCGGGGAGCTGTTTTTT	TRBD2	.	TRBV7-2	TRBJ2-2
CASSRWTGAGTEAFF	TGTGCCAGCAGCAGATGGACAGGGGCGGGCACTGAAGCTTTCTTT	TRBD1	.	TRBV7-9	TRBJ1-1
CASSQGTATEAFF	TGTGCCAGCAGCCAAGGGACAGCGACTGAAGCTTTCTTT	TRBD1	few	TRBV7-9	TRBJ1-1
CASSQEPGAREKLFF	TGTGCCAGCAGCCAAGAACCAGGGGCTCGTGAAAAACTGTTTTTT	.	.	TRBV4-2	TRBJ1-4
CASSYSAGDYTF	TGTGCCAGCAGTTACTCCGCGGGCGACTACACCTTC	.	few	TRBV6-5	TRBJ1-2
CSVRTGTGNTIYF	TGCAGCGTTAGGACAGGGACTGGAAACACCATATATTTT	TRBD1	once	TRBV29-1	TRBJ1-3
CASSEVFRGSGYTF	TGTGCCAGCAGTGAAGTTTTCCGAGGCAGCGGCTACACCTTC	.	few	TRBV6-1	TRBJ1-2
CSVMGTSGSPNTGELFF	TGCAGCGTTATGGGGACTAGCGGGAGTCCAAACACCGGGGAGCTGTTTTTT	TRBD2	.	TRBV29-1	TRBJ2-2
CASSNRNSGNTIYF	TGTGCCAGTAGTAACAGGAACTCTGGAAACACCATATATTTT	.	.	TRBV19	TRBJ1-3
CASSLGPSGQIPYEQYF	TGTGCCAGCAGCTTGGGACCTTCGGGACAGATCCCCTACGAGCAGTACTTC	TRBD1	.	TRBV5-5	TRBJ2-7
CASSYSGTGYEKLFF	TGTGCCAGCAGTTACTCTGGGACAGGATATGAAAAACTGTTTTTT	TRBD1	.	TRBV6-5	TRBJ1-4
CASSRRLAQGTDTQYF	TGTGCCAGCAGCCGGAGACTAGCCCAAGGCACAGATACGCAGTATTTT	TRBD2	medium-sized	TRBV7-9	TRBJ2-3
CASSFSGGGGRTDTQYF	TGTGCCAGCAGCTTTTCGGGCGGCGGGGGGCGCACAGATACGCAGTATTTT	TRBD2	.	TRBV7-3	TRBJ2-3
CASSSTVEETQYF	TGTGCCAGCAGCTCCACAGTGGAAGAGACCCAGTACTTC	.	.	TRBV11-2	TRBJ2-5
CASSLGRTGRTYEQYF	TGTGCCAGCAGCTTAGGGAGGACAGGCAGGACCTACGAGCAGTACTTC	TRBD1	.	TRBV11-3	TRBJ2-7